This T cell receptor beta chain was identified in a study of cytomegalovirus exposure and HLA in healthy donors. General study results and limits: A few CMV-associated chains proved CMV antigen-specific in vitro. A later look showed TCR association rates differing by HLA locus, highest for DRB1 and lowest for HLA-C.

Notes on this clone: What it binds is unknown.

Germline assignment: CDR1 MDHEN and CDR2 SYDVKM. The ends were cut back, 3 bases at V and 3 bases at J, with 15 bases in the middle. The CDR3 loop spans 15 amino acids. Vbeta (60) and Jbeta (13) primers were used in the PCR. Original analysis: In a later analysis, some 11 million of some 80 million unique beta chains occurred in at least two donors. The repertoire was sequenced with immunoSEQ multiplex PCR; TCRdb's copy has only in-frame clones and lacks some. V and J calls and clone size are given by that table; D and trimming were obtained from the DNA. This sample's clone table lists over 150,000 clones.

This chain links TRBV28 with TRBJ2-7, with D possibly matching TRBD1 (6 bases). Specimen: PBMCs. The TCR comes from a boy aged 5 to 17 in good health and CMV-seronegative. CDR3 region: CASSFDRPSGYEQYF. The CDR3 DNA follows: TGTGCCAGCAGTTTCGACAGGCCGTCTGGCTACGAGCAGTACTTC.